This TCR beta chain is drawn from a study of shared clonotypes between healthy human individuals. The data were produced by immunoSEQ multiplex PCR, yet TCRdb's version contains in-frame clones alone and is incomplete. The sample carries approximately 470,000 clones, around 73% recorded once. Genomic DNA of unsorted samples came from tens of millions of PBMCs. This CDR3 has 14 amino acids. Trimming pared 0 bases from V and 3 bases from J, leaving 9 bases between. Germline-derived CDR1 and CDR2 are SGHRS and YFSETQ. The gene calls are TRBV5-1 and TRBJ1-2, with unresolved D. This TCR was recovered from a woman aged 35 to 49 in good health. Some clones in this sample may be carry-over from other donors' samples. Sequencing was done on a sample of PBMCs. CDR3 amino acids: CASSLAGSDYGYTF. The CDR3 region has the DNA TGCGCCAGCAGCTTGGCCGGGTCGGACTATGGCTACACCTTC. The whole variable domain, filled in from reference TRBV5-1 and TRBJ1-2, reads KAGVTQTPRYLIKTRGQQVTLSCSPISGHRSVSWYQQTPGQGLQFLFEYFSETQRNKGNFPGRFSGRQFSNSRSEMNVSTLELGDSALYLCASSLAGSDYGYTFGSGTRLTVV.